The 26 T cell receptor beta chains in this list originate from one sample, sequenced in a study of control samples from healthy donors and cancer patients. Sequencing used immunoSEQ multiplex PCR; TCRdb keeps in-frame clones, though not all of them. The sample has approximately 70,000 clones; roughly 84% are singletons. Sequenced input: blood. The source of these receptors is a woman in her forties or fifties in good health.

The rearrangement joins TRBV5-6 to TRBJ1-2; 8 nucleotides agree with TRBD1. The CDR3 length is 13 residues. Trimming at V came to 2 bases and at J to 9 bases, leaving 6 bases not matched to a gene. CDR1 and CDR2 from the germline V gene are SGHDT and YYEEEE. DNA of the CDR3: TGTGCCAGCAGCTTTTCAGGGGGCGTTAGCTACACCTTC. It translates to CASSFSGGVSYTF.

The chain has TRBV28 and TRBJ2-5; TRBD2 matches 7 bases. The CDR3 is 15 residues long. Germline CDR1 MDHEN, CDR2 SYDVKM. The V and J ends lost 5 bases and 2 bases, in that order; junction bases with no gene match: 8. The CDR3 region has the DNA TGTGCCAGCAGTGCTCACGGGACTATACAAGAGACCCAGTACTTC. The encoded protein is CASSAHGTIQETQYF.

The chain joins TRBV29-1 to TRBJ2-1, with no clear D. Trimming pared 0 bases from V and 6 bases from J, leaving 18 bases between. CDR1 and CDR2 (germline): SQVTM, ANQGSEA. The CDR3 contains 16 residues. CDR3 sequence reads: CSVEDLGTTVGNEQFF. The CDR3 DNA reads as TGCAGCGTTGAAGATCTAGGTACTACAGTGGGCAATGAGCAGTTCTTC.

The rearrangement links TRBV28 to TRBJ1-1, with D unresolved. Germline CDR1 is MDHEN and CDR2 is SYDVKM. V dropped 6 bases and J dropped 5 bases, with 10 bases sitting between them. The length of the CDR3 is 12 residues. The CDR3 protein is CASRGLSTEAFF. The CDR3 bases are TGTGCCAGCAGGGGATTGAGTACTGAAGCTTTCTTT.

As concerns this clone: The sample carries other DNA sequences with the same CDR3. This sequence joins TRBV10-3 and TRBJ2-3; D is ambiguous. Germline V gene data show CDR1 as ENHRY and CDR2 as SYGVKD. The CDR3 has 14 amino acids. The germline V and J ends were trimmed by 0 bases and 1 base, with 5 bases remaining between them. The CDR3 reads CAISESLGTDTQYF. The CDR3 DNA reads as TGTGCCATCAGTGAGTCCTTGGGCACAGATACGCAGTATTTT.

The chain is built from TRBV3-1 (or the pseudogene TRBV3-2) and TRBJ1-2; possibly TRBD1 for D (6 bases). The CDR3 loop spans 15 amino acids. Trimming removed 0 bases from V and 8 bases from J, with 16 bases in between. In germline, CDR1 is LGHDT, CDR2 YNNKEL (reference sequence). The CDR3 protein is CASSQDFGRGRGYTF. In DNA, the CDR3 is TGTGCCAGCAGCCAAGATTTCGGACGGGGGCGCGGCTACACCTTC.

The chain links TRBV9 to TRBJ2-3; 7 nucleotides agree with TRBD2. Germline trimming cut 3 bases from V and 2 bases from J; bases unmatched to any gene: 12. Per the germline V gene, CDR1 is SGDLS and CDR2 is YYNGEE. This CDR3 is 17 amino acids long. In nucleotides, the CDR3 is TGTGCCAGCAGCGACTTCGTCCCGGGAGGCGACACAGATACGCAGTATTTT. It translates to CASSDFVPGGDTDTQYF.

This clone turned up a few times. The chain links TRBV19 to TRBJ2-5; D may be TRBD2 (5 bases). The V and J ends lost 2 bases and 5 bases respectively, with 12 bases between them. The CDR3 consists of 14 residues. Germline CDR1 and CDR2: LNHDA and SQIVND (reference sequence). Written as DNA, the CDR3 is TGTGCCAGTAGTATATCCCTAGCTCGGGAGACCCAGTACTTC. The encoded protein is CASSISLARETQYF.

The genes are TRBV11-2 and TRBJ1-2; D gene unclear. The germline V and J ends were trimmed by 4 bases and 4 bases, with 10 bases remaining between them. The CDR3 is made up of 13 amino acids. CDR1 SGHAT and CDR2 FQNNGV come from the germline V gene. The CDR3 spells CASSSQRTYGYTF. In nucleotides, the CDR3 is TGTGCCAGCAGCTCGCAGAGGACCTATGGCTACACCTTC.

The rearrangement uses TRBV28 and TRBJ1-2; D not resolved. Trimming pared 4 bases from V and 14 bases from J, leaving 14 bases between. The CDR3 length is 11 residues. Germline CDR1 MDHEN, CDR2 SYDVKM. This chain's CDR3 is CASSSTRTATF. The DNA of the CDR3 is TGTGCCAGCAGTTCCACTAGGACCGCGACCTTC.

The V gene is TRBV19, the J gene TRBJ2-7, with 7 bases matching TRBD1. Trimming took 3 bases from V and 3 from J; bases not matched to a gene: 2. CDR1 and CDR2 from the germline V gene are LNHDA and SQIVND (reference sequence). The length of the CDR3 is 13 residues. The CDR3 reads CASSIPGGYEQYF. CDR3 nucleotides: TGTGCCAGTAGTATCCCAGGGGGCTACGAGCAGTACTTC.

The V gene is TRBV6-5, the J gene TRBJ2-5, with D unclear. Trimming stripped 6 bases from V and 5 bases from J, with 10 bases between. CDR1 and CDR2 (germline): MNHEY, SVGAGI. The CDR3 totals 12 residues. DNA for the CDR3: TGTGCCAGCAGGGGTTCCGCGGAGACCCAGTACTTC. It encodes CASRGSAETQYF.

The chain uses TRBV7-2 and TRBJ1-2, with D uncertain. The CDR3 contains 14 residues. V lost 1 base and J lost 5, with 11 bases in between. Germline V gene sequence: CDR1 SGHTA, CDR2 FQGNSA. The CDR3 is CASSLVGPEYGYTF. The CDR3 DNA follows: TGTGCCAGCAGCTTAGTAGGGCCTGAGTATGGCTACACCTTC.

The chain carries TRBV5-8 and TRBJ1-4, with D possibly being TRBD1 (5 bases). V was pared by 4 bases and J by 6 bases, with 19 bases between. The germline V gene has CDR1 SGHTS and CDR2 YDEGEE. The length of the CDR3 is 16 residues. CDR3 sequence reads: CASSQTLRDLDEKLFF. CDR3 in DNA: TGTGCCAGCAGCCAAACCCTCCGGGACCTGGATGAAAAACTGTTTTTT.

J is TRBJ2-1 and V is TRBV24-1, with D possibly matching TRBD2 (5 bases). The CDR3 is 14 residues long. Germline V gene lookup returns CDR1 KGHDR and CDR2 SFDVKD. With 3 bases removed from V and 4 bases from J, the gap between germline ends came to 9 bases. The CDR3 reads CATSDGSAYNEQFF. CDR3 nucleotides: TGTGCCACCAGTGATGGGAGCGCGTACAATGAGCAGTTCTTC.

V gene TRBV24-1 combines with J gene TRBJ1-2; 9 bases map to TRBD1. V shed 2 bases and J 8 bases; nucleotides not matched to a gene: 11. The CDR3 consists of 16 residues. CDR1 is KGHDR and CDR2 is SFDVKD in the germline V gene. DNA for the CDR3: TGTGCCACCAGTGATTCGACGACAGGGGGGACTTGGGGCTACACCTTC. This translates into CATSDSTTGGTWGYTF.

The chain joins TRBV18 to TRBJ1-6; D might be TRBD1 (6 bases). The CDR3 spans 17 residues. Trimming stripped 5 bases from V and 7 bases from J, with 21 bases between. Germline loops: CDR1 KGHSH, CDR2 LQKENI. CDR3 in DNA: TGTGCCAGCTCAACCTCCGGGGGCTGGGGCGTGAATTCACCCCTCCACTTT. It encodes CASSTSGGWGVNSPLHF.

This rearrangement joins TRBV7-9 to TRBJ2-2; TRBD2 aligns across 14 bases. V lost 5 bases to trimming and J lost 4 bases; unmatched junction nucleotides: 6. This CDR3 has 17 residues. Germline loops: CDR1 SEHNR, CDR2 FQNEAQ (reference sequence). This chain's CDR3 is CASSGRLAGGGTGELFF. CDR3 sequence (DNA): TGTGCCAGCAGCGGACGACTAGCGGGAGGGGGCACCGGGGAGCTGTTTTTT.

This clone came up once. V is TRBV27 and J is TRBJ2-1; TRBD2 agrees at 12 bases. J gave up 10 bases and V 8 bases, and 9 bases lay outside the gene matches. This CDR3 has 14 residues. Germline V gene data show CDR1 as MNHEY and CDR2 as SMNVEV (reference sequence). CDR3 protein: CASRARLAGVEQFF. CDR3 nucleotides: TGTGCCAGCCGTGCCAGACTAGCGGGAGTAGAGCAGTTCTTC.

This clone has just a few counts. V usage is TRBV7-3 and J usage is TRBJ2-3, with 7 bases that match TRBD2. The germline CDR1 and CDR2 sequences are SGHTA and FQGTGA. The CDR3 spans 14 residues. Losses at the gene ends were 6 bases for V and 8 bases for J; bases not matched to a gene: 11. CDR3 loop: CASRSSGPGGTQYF. Here the CDR3 DNA reads TGTGCCAGCAGGTCTAGCGGTCCCGGGGGTACGCAGTATTTT.

The chain employs TRBV9 and TRBJ1-5; TRBD1 agrees at 10 bases. This CDR3 region has 15 residues. V lost 4 bases, J lost 4 bases, and 5 bases stayed unmatched. The germline gives CDR1 SGDLS, CDR2 YYNGEE. CDR3 DNA sequence: TGTGCCAGCAGCACGGGACAGGGGCGGAATCAGCCCCAGCATTTT. The encoded protein is CASSTGQGRNQPQHF.

The genes are TRBV27 and TRBJ1-3, with 7 bases fitting TRBD1. Germline V gives CDR1 MNHEY, CDR2 SMNVEV (reference sequence). The V segment lost 6 bases and the J segment 0 bases; nucleotides outside the gene matches: 8. CDR3 length equals 16 residues. The CDR3 region is CASRHTGQLSGNTIYF. The DNA of the CDR3 is TGTGCCAGCAGACACACGGGACAGCTCTCTGGAAACACCATATATTTT.

Details on this clone: Different DNA sequences within this sample yield the same CDR3. The chain recombines TRBV28 with TRBJ1-2; unclear D gene. V was trimmed by 2 bases and J by 2 bases, leaving 6 bases between them. The CDR3 consists of 13 residues. Germline values: CDR1 MDHEN, CDR2 SYDVKM. DNA of the CDR3: TGTGCCAGCAGTTTAGGTCAGAACTATGGCTACACCTTC. This codes for CASSLGQNYGYTF.

The J gene is TRBJ2-5, the V gene TRBV19; possible D gene TRBD2, 6 bases. Between the trimmed V and J ends, which lost 3 bases and 4 bases, there was a span of 18 bases. The CDR3 extends over 16 amino acids. The germline CDR1 and CDR2 sequences are LNHDA and SQIVND (reference sequence). The CDR3 reads CASSITGVIRGETQYF. CDR3 nucleotide sequence: TGTGCCAGTAGTATTACGGGAGTCATAAGGGGAGAGACCCAGTACTTC.

The chain joins TRBV2 to TRBJ2-7, with 7 nucleotides matching TRBD1. The CDR3 runs to 16 residues. Germline V gene data show CDR1 as SNHLY and CDR2 as FYNNEI. V trimming: 4 bases; J trimming: 1 base; junction bases outside the gene matches: 10. DNA for the CDR3: TGTGCCAGCAGTGGTCAACCCGGGACAGTTTCCTACGAGCAGTACTTC. This sequence encodes CASSGQPGTVSYEQYF. The full variable domain, completed using reference TRBV2 and TRBJ2-7, is EPEVTQTPSHQVTQMGQEVILRCVPISNHLYFYWYRQILGQKVEFLVSFYNNEISEKSEIFDDQFSVERPDGSNFTLKIRSTKLEDSAMYFCASSGQPGTVSYEQYFGPGTRLTVT.

This clone was seen a single time. The chain is built from TRBV21-1 and TRBJ1-4; no check of the table's D call, TRBD1, against the DNA was made. TRBV21-1 is an annotated pseudogene. CDR3 length equals 22 residues. The chain's CDR3 is CASSKGASDRVESFATNEKLFF. The DNA of the CDR3 is TGTGCCAGCAGCAAAGGGGCCAGTGACAGGGTAGAGAGTTTTGCAACTAATGAAAAACTGTTTTTT.